Below are 32 T cell receptor beta chains sequenced from a single sample in a study of OX40 agonist ivuxolimab in advanced cancers. Assay: immunoSEQ multiplex PCR; the TCRdb copy retains only in-frame clones and omits some. The repertoire holds about 79,000 clones, less than 95% seen once, with roughly a tenth in the top ten. The sequenced sample was CD4+ or CD8+ T cells sorted from blood, obtained in a trial of the OX40 agonist ivuxolimab. All receptors derive from an adult with an advanced solid tumor such as melanoma, head and neck, liver or kidney cancer.

This chain links TRBV13 with TRBJ1-1; D not resolved. This CDR3 has 16 residues. Germline V gives CDR1 PRHDT, CDR2 FYEKMQ (reference sequence). V was trimmed by 5 bases and J by 1 base, leaving 17 bases between them. The CDR3 is CASSDIATPANTEAFF. DNA of the CDR3: TGTGCCAGCAGCGATATCGCGACACCAGCGAACACTGAAGCTTTCTTT.

J is TRBJ2-1 and V is TRBV13; no firm D call. This CDR3 contains 13 residues. Per germline, CDR1 PRHDT and CDR2 FYEKMQ (reference sequence). Trimming stripped 5 bases from V and 7 bases from J, with 12 bases between. The DNA for the CDR3 is TGTGCCAGCAGCACGGGCCTGGGGAATGAGCAGTTCTTC. Translating gives CASSTGLGNEQFF.

The chain carries TRBV28 and TRBJ2-5; TRBD1 matches 10 bases. Trimming at V came to 5 bases and at J to 5 bases, leaving 5 bases not matched to a gene. This CDR3 is built from 14 residues. Per germline, CDR1 MDHEN and CDR2 SYDVKM. CDR3 region: CASSATGGRETQYF. The CDR3 DNA sequence: TGTGCCAGCAGTGCGACAGGGGGCCGTGAGACCCAGTACTTC.

This chain joins TRBV27 and TRBJ1-6; tentative D call: TRBD1 (5 bases). Trimming cost V 5 bases and J 7 bases, with 9 bases left between them. This CDR3 comprises 13 residues. The germline V gene has CDR1 MNHEY and CDR2 SMNVEV (reference sequence). The CDR3 sequence is CASSGTGNSPLHF. CDR3 bases: TGTGCCAGCAGTGGGACGGGGAATTCACCCCTCCACTTT.

The rearrangement joins TRBV19 to TRBJ2-2; tentative D call: TRBD2 (7 bases). CDR1 LNHDA and CDR2 SQIVND come from the germline V gene (reference sequence). V dropped 3 bases and J dropped 7 bases, with 9 bases sitting between them. The CDR3 runs to 13 residues. CDR3 sequence: CASSMGGLGELFF. CDR3 in DNA: TGTGCCAGTAGTATGGGGGGGCTCGGGGAGCTGTTTTTT.

This chain links TRBV28 with TRBJ1-1; no firm D call. V dropped 2 bases and J dropped 7 bases, with 11 bases sitting between them. The CDR3 is 13 residues long. CDR1 is MDHEN, CDR2 SYDVKM, per germline. Here the CDR3 reads CASSLVPTDEAFF. CDR3 nucleotides: TGTGCCAGCAGTTTAGTCCCCACGGATGAAGCTTTCTTT.

The chain links TRBV29-1 to TRBJ2-3; 8 positions match TRBD2. CDR1 and CDR2 (germline): SQVTM, ANQGSEA. The CDR3 is made up of 16 amino acids. With V trimmed by 5 bases and J by 2 bases, 12 bases remained unmatched. This CDR3 reads CSVLAGKDRSTDTQYF. The CDR3 coding sequence is TGCAGCGTTTTAGCGGGAAAGGACCGGTCCACAGATACGCAGTATTTT.

V usage is TRBV7-3 and J usage is TRBJ2-3; D remains unclear. Trimming stripped 5 bases from V and 10 bases from J, with 10 bases between. Germline CDR1 and CDR2: SGHTA and FQGTGA. The CDR3 is 11 residues long. The CDR3 sequence: CASSLGEAQYF. The CDR3 DNA reads as TGTGCCAGCAGCCTAGGAGAAGCGCAGTATTTT. The variable domain in full, with the rest retrieved from reference TRBV7-3 and TRBJ2-3, is GAGVSQTPSNKVTEKGKYVELRCDPISGHTALYWYRQSLGQGPEFLIYFQGTGAADDSGLPNDRFFAVRPEGSVSTLKIQRTERGDSAVYLCASSLGEAQYFGPGTRLTVL.

The J gene is TRBJ2-7, the V gene TRBV27, with D possibly being TRBD1 (6 bases). The CDR3 loop spans 15 amino acids. Trimming left V 6 bases short and J 3 bases short, with 18 bases between. Germline V gene lookup returns CDR1 MNHEY and CDR2 SMNVEV (reference sequence). The CDR3 reads CASSHQGQGHYEQYF. The DNA for the CDR3 is TGTGCCAGCAGCCACCAGGGGCAGGGGCACTACGAGCAGTACTTC.

The rearrangement links TRBV2 to TRBJ1-2; D is perhaps TRBD1 (6 bases). Germline lookup yields CDR1 SNHLY and CDR2 FYNNEI. This CDR3 contains 14 residues. V was shortened by 6 bases and J by 1 base, with 12 bases between the two germline ends. CDR3: CASSATGFNYGYTF. As DNA, the CDR3 is TGTGCCAGCAGCGCGACAGGATTTAACTATGGCTACACCTTC.

V usage is TRBV4-1 and J usage is TRBJ2-5, with 8 bases identical to TRBD2. Germline lookup yields CDR1 MGHRA and CDR2 YSYEKL. V was pared by 7 bases and J by 4 bases, with 11 bases of the junction left unmatched. The CDR3 loop spans 15 amino acids. The CDR3 sequence is CASTPRTGGGETQYF. The CDR3 bases are TGCGCCAGCACCCCACGGACGGGGGGGGGAGAGACCCAGTACTTC.

The chain combines TRBV28 with TRBJ2-1; no firm D call. Per germline, CDR1 MDHEN and CDR2 SYDVKM. CDR3 size: 15 residues. V lost 1 base, J lost 5 bases, and 12 bases lay in between. CDR3 amino acids: CASSLSSELDNEQFF. In nucleotides, the CDR3 is TGTGCCAGCAGTTTATCCTCAGAGCTCGACAATGAGCAGTTCTTC. Supplemented by reference TRBV28 and TRBJ2-1, the full variable domain reads DVKVTQSSRYLVKRTGEKVFLECVQDMDHENMFWYRQDPGLGLRLIYFSYDVKMKEKGDIPEGYSVSREKKERFSLILESASTNQTSMYLCASSLSSELDNEQFFGPGTRLTVL.

A word on this clone: Other DNA sequences of this sample code for an identical CDR3. The J gene is TRBJ2-7, the V gene TRBV27; 9 nucleotides align to TRBD1. After removal of 3 bases from V and 4 bases from J, the junction contained 1 base not matched to a gene. CDR3 length: 13 amino acids. CDR1 MNHEY and CDR2 SMNVEV come from the germline V gene (reference sequence). The CDR3 nucleotides read TGTGCCAGCAGTTTCGGACAGGGGTACGAGCAGTACTTC. This encodes CASSFGQGYEQYF.

This clone showed up just once. This sequence joins TRBV7-7 and TRBJ2-1; 7 bases line up with TRBD1. V trimming: 5 bases; J trimming: 2 bases; junction bases outside the gene matches: 6. The CDR3 length is 15 residues. Germline V lookup: CDR1 SSHAT, CDR2 FNYEAQ (reference sequence). The DNA for the CDR3 is TGTGCCAGCAGCGATGACAGGGCCCCCTACAATGAGCAGTTCTTC. This encodes CASSDDRAPYNEQFF.

The V call is TRBV13, the J call TRBJ2-7; a possible D gene is TRBD2 (5 bases). The CDR3 contains 14 residues. Trimming removed 2 bases at V and 2 bases at J, with 10 bases between. Germline assignment: CDR1 PRHDT and CDR2 FYEKMQ (reference sequence). CDR3 nucleotide sequence: TGTGCCAGCAGCTTACGGGATAAGACCTACGAGCAGTACTTC. Translating gives CASSLRDKTYEQYF.

The V and J genes are TRBV6-6 and TRBJ1-5; 7 bases align to TRBD1. V shed 2 bases, J shed 1 base, and the junction held 5 bases outside the gene matches. The germline V gene has CDR1 MNHNY and CDR2 SVGAGI (reference sequence). This CDR3 is 16 amino acids long. DNA of the CDR3: TGTGCCAGCAGTTACGACAGGGTGGTGAGCAATCAGCCCCAGCATTTT. This encodes CASSYDRVVSNQPQHF.

The chain carries TRBV7-9 and TRBJ2-5; TRBD2 matches at 10 bases. J was trimmed by 7 bases and V by 1 base; bases with no gene match: 6. CDR3 size: 15 residues. Germline values: CDR1 SEHNR, CDR2 FQNEAQ (reference sequence). The CDR3 region has the DNA TGTGCCAGCAGCTTAGAAGGACTAGCGGTGGGGACCCAGTACTTC. It yields the protein CASSLEGLAVGTQYF.

This chain uses TRBV7-9 with TRBJ2-2; TRBD1 matches at 8 bases. This CDR3 is built from 15 residues. V was clipped by 8 bases and J by 2 bases; unmatched bases: 7. Germline CDR1 is SEHNR and CDR2 is FQNEAQ (reference sequence). CDR3 sequence (DNA): TGTGCCAGCGCGAAAGACAGGGGCAACACCGGGGAGCTGTTTTTT. Protein sequence: CASAKDRGNTGELFF. The complete variable domain, with remaining parts taken from reference TRBV7-9 and TRBJ2-2, reads DTGVSQNPRHKITKRGQNVTFRCDPISEHNRLYWYRQTLGQGPEFLTYFQNEAQLEKSRLLSDRFSAERPKGSFSTLEIQRTEQGDSAMYLCASAKDRGNTGELFFGEGSRLTVL.

This clone has a handful of counts. The rearrangement joins TRBV28 to TRBJ2-7; D perhaps matches TRBD1 (5 bases). CDR3 size: 11 residues. V was trimmed by 4 bases and J by 7 bases, leaving 8 bases between them. From germline, CDR1 is MDHEN and CDR2 SYDVKM. CDR3 sequence reads: CASSSGWEQYF. CDR3 nucleotides: TGTGCCAGCAGTTCAGGGTGGGAGCAGTACTTC.

This chain uses TRBV11-2 with TRBJ2-7, with D possibly TRBD1 on 5 matching bases. The CDR3 spans 17 residues. Germline lookup yields CDR1 SGHAT and CDR2 FQNNGV. Trimming removed 5 bases from V and 0 bases from J, with 20 bases in between. The CDR3 sequence is CASSPKAKGSPSYEQYF. CDR3 DNA sequence: TGTGCCAGCAGCCCCAAGGCTAAGGGGTCCCCCTCCTACGAGCAGTACTTC.

The chain carries TRBV28 and TRBJ1-1; D not resolved. V gave up 3 bases and J gave up 4 bases, with 9 bases separating them. The CDR3 spans 13 residues. Germline loops: CDR1 MDHEN, CDR2 SYDVKM. CDR3 bases: TGTGCCAGCAGTTTCAGGCGGGGCACTGAAGCTTTCTTT. It translates to CASSFRRGTEAFF.

This clone was observed once. The chain carries TRBV10-1 and TRBJ2-1; 7 bases are shared with TRBD1. V lost 3 bases to trimming and J lost 1 base; unmatched junction nucleotides: 9. The CDR3 length is 17 residues. Per the germline V gene, CDR1 is WNHNN and CDR2 is SYGVQD (reference sequence). Here the CDR3 DNA reads TGCGCCAGCAGTGAAGGGCAGGGGGTCACTTCCTACAATGAGCAGTTCTTC. This encodes CASSEGQGVTSYNEQFF.

V is TRBV5-1 and J is TRBJ1-1, with D maybe TRBD1 (6 bases). Germline CDR1 reads SGHRS; CDR2 reads YFSETQ. The CDR3 extends over 19 amino acids. V dropped 4 bases and J dropped 1 base, with 26 bases sitting between them. CDR3 coding DNA: TGCGCCAGCAGCCATCACATGGGGGTTTCCGGGACAAAGAACACTGAAGCTTTCTTT. Translating it yields CASSHHMGVSGTKNTEAFF.

This chain connects TRBV15 to TRBJ2-5, with D tentatively TRBD2 (5 bases). The CDR3 has 13 amino acids. V was shortened by 5 bases and J by 5 bases, with 12 bases between the two germline ends. Germline CDR1 LNHNV, CDR2 YYDKDF (reference sequence). The CDR3 sequence is CATSGGERETQYF. Written as DNA, the CDR3 is TGTGCCACCAGCGGAGGAGAAAGGGAGACCCAGTACTTC.

The CDR3 protein is CAIKSGTEQYF. The CDR3 nucleotides are TGTGCCATCAAAAGCGGGACGGAGCAGTACTTC. The rearrangement links TRBV14 to TRBJ2-7; 7 positions agree with TRBD2. Germline assignment: CDR1 SGHDN and CDR2 FVKESK. The CDR3 length is 11 residues. J gave up 7 bases and V 10 bases, and 7 bases lay outside the gene matches.

The CDR3 DNA is TGTGCCAGCAGTTCCGCCCTGGACGGGAGAGCAGAGACCCAGTACTTC. Its translation: CASSSALDGRAETQYF. The J gene is TRBJ2-5, the V gene TRBV2, with a tentative D call TRBD2 (6 bases). V lost 5 bases, J lost 4 bases, and 20 bases lay in between. Germline lookup yields CDR1 SNHLY and CDR2 FYNNEI. CDR3 length: 16 residues.

The chain links TRBV6-5 to TRBJ2-5; 7 bases are a match to TRBD2. V lost 1 base and J lost 5; bases outside the gene matches: 4. This CDR3 comprises 14 residues. CDR1 is MNHEY and CDR2 is SVGAGI in the germline V gene. The CDR3 DNA is TGTGCCAGCAGTTACTTGGCGGGAGCGGAGACCCAGTACTTC. Its protein product is CASSYLAGAETQYF.

This sequence joins TRBV5-4 and TRBJ2-3; TRBD2 aligns across 7 bases. CDR3 size: 15 residues. In germline, CDR1 is SGHNT, CDR2 YYREEE (reference sequence). Trimming cost V 0 bases and J 0 bases; bases outside gene matches: 1. For the CDR3, the DNA is TGTGCCAGCAGCTTGGGGGGGGGAAGCACAGATACGCAGTATTTT. Protein product: CASSLGGGSTDTQYF.

V gene TRBV6-1 combines with J gene TRBJ2-4; 10 nucleotides line up with TRBD1. This CDR3 is 15 amino acids long. V shed 8 bases, J shed 8 bases, and the junction held 12 bases outside the gene matches. Germline CDR1 is MNHNS and CDR2 is SASEGT. In DNA form, the CDR3 reads TGTGCCAGCTCCTTTGACAGGGGGCGATTGGACATTCAGTACTTC. Protein sequence: CASSFDRGRLDIQYF.

This sequence joins TRBV7-9 and TRBJ2-7; maybe TRBD2 (6 bases). Germline values: CDR1 SEHNR, CDR2 FQNEAQ (reference sequence). This CDR3 has 16 amino acids. The V end lost 5 bases, the J end lost 0 bases, and 17 bases lay between the germline ends. The CDR3 DNA sequence: TGTGCCAGCAGCCCCCTCGGCGGGGAGAGCTCCTACGAGCAGTACTTC. As protein: CASSPLGGESSYEQYF.

The V and J genes are TRBV6-4 and TRBJ2-1; TRBD2 is a possible D gene (5 bases). This CDR3 contains 12 residues. The V end lost 6 bases, the J end lost 6 bases, and 9 bases lay between the germline ends. Germline CDR1 MRHNA, CDR2 SNTAGT. The CDR3 DNA follows: TGTGCCAGCAGAACGGGGTTCAATGAGCAGTTCTTC. This encodes CASRTGFNEQFF.

Sample share makes this clone hyperexpanded. The sample has other DNA sequences that encode this CDR3 too. V is TRBV29-1 and J is TRBJ2-1; D call uncertain. The length of the CDR3 is 14 residues. V lost 4 bases to trimming and J lost 8 bases, with 18 bases between them. Germline CDR1 is SQVTM and CDR2 is ANQGSEA. CDR3 protein: CSVVPYLGPDEQFF. In DNA form, the CDR3 reads TGCAGCGTTGTTCCATACCTTGGGCCTGATGAGCAGTTCTTC.